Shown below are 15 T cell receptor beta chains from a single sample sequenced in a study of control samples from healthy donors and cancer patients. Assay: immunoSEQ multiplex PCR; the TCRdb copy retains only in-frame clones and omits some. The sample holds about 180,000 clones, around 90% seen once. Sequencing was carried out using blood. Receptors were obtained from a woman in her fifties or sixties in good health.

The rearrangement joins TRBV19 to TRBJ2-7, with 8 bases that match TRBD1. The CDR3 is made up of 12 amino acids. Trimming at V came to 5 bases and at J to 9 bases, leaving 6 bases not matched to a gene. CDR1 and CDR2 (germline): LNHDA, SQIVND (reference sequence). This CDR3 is CASSPDRGAQYF. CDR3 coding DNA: TGTGCCAGTAGTCCCGACAGGGGAGCGCAGTACTTC.

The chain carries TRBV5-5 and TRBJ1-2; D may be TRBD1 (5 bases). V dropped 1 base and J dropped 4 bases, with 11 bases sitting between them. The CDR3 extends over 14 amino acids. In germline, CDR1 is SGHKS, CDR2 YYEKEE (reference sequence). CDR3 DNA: TGTGCCAGCAGCTTGCCGGGACTGGCCTATGGCTACACCTTC. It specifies CASSLPGLAYGYTF.

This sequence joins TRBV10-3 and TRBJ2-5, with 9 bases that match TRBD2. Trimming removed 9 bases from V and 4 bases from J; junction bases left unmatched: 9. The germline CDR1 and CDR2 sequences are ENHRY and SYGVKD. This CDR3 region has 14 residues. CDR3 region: CAIRGGALRETQYF. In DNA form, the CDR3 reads TGTGCCATTCGCGGGGGGGCCCTCCGAGAGACCCAGTACTTC.

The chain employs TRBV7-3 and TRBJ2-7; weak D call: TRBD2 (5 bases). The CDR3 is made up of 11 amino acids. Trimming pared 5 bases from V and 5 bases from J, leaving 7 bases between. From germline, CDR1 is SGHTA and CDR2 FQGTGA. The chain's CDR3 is CASSSGHEQYF. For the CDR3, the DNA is TGTGCCAGCAGCAGCGGTCACGAGCAGTACTTC. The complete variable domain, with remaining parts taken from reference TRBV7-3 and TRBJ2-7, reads GAGVSQTPSNKVTEKGKYVELRCDPISGHTALYWYRQSLGQGPEFLIYFQGTGAADDSGLPNDRFFAVRPEGSVSTLKIQRTERGDSAVYLCASSSGHEQYFGPGTRLTVT.

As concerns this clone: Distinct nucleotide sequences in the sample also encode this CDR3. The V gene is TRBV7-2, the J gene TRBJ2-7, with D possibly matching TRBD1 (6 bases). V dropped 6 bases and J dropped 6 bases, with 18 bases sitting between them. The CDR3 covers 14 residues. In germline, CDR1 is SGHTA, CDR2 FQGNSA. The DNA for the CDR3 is TGTGCCAGCAGGTTGGGTGGGGGCGATCGCGAGCAGTACTTC. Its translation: CASRLGGGDREQYF.

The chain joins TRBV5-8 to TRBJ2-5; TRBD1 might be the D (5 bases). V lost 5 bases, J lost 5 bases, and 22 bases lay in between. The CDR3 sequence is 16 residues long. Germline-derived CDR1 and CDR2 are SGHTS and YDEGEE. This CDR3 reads CASRTPWANAGETQYF. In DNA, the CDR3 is TGTGCCAGCAGGACCCCATGGGCTAATGCAGGGGAGACCCAGTACTTC.

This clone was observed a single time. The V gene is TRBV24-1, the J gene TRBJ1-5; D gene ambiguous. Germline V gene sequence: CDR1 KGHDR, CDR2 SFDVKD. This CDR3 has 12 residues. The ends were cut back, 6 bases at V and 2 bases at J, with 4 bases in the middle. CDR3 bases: TGTGCCACCAGTAACGGCAATCAGCCCCAGCATTTT. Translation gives CATSNGNQPQHF.

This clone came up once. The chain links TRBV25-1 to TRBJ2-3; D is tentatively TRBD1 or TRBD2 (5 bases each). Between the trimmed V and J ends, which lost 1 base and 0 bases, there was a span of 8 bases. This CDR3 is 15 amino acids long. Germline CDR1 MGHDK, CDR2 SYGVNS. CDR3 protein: CASSESGGSTDTQYF. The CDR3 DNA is TGTGCCAGCAGTGAATCTGGGGGTAGCACAGATACGCAGTATTTT.

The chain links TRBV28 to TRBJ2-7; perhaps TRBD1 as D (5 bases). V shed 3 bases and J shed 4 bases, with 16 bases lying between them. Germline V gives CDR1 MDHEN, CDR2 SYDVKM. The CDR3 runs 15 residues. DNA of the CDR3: TGTGCCAGCAGTTTTTCAGGGATCCCCCCTTACGAGCAGTACTTC. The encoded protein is CASSFSGIPPYEQYF. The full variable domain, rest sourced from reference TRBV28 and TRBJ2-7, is DVKVTQSSRYLVKRTGEKVFLECVQDMDHENMFWYRQDPGLGLRLIYFSYDVKMKEKGDIPEGYSVSREKKERFSLILESASTNQTSMYLCASSFSGIPPYEQYFGPGTRLTVT.

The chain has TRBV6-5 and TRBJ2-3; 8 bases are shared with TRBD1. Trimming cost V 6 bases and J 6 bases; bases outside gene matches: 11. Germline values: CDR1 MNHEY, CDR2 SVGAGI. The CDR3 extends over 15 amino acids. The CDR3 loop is CASSRLGTGRDTQYF. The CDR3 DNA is TGTGCCAGCAGCCGACTCGGGACAGGACGGGATACGCAGTATTTT.

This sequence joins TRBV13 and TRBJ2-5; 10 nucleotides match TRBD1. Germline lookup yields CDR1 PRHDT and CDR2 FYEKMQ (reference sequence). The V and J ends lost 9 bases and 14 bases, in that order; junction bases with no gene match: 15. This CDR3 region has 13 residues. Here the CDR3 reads CASPGQGLGCAYF. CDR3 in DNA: TGTGCCAGTCCGGGACAGGGGTTGGGGTGTGCATACTTC.

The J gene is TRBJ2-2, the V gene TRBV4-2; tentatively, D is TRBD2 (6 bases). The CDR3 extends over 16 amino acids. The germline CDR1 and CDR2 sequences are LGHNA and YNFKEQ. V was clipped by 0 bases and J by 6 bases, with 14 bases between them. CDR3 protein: CASSQDLGGAAGELFF. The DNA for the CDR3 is TGTGCCAGCAGCCAAGATCTAGGCGGGGCGGCCGGGGAGCTGTTTTTT.

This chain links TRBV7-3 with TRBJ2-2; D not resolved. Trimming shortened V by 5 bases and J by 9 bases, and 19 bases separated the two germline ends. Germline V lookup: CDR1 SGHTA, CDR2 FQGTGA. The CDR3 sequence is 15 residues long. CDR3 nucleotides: TGTGCCAGCAGCACCAACCCCCGTAGCAACCGGGAGCTGTTTTTT. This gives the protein CASSTNPRSNRELFF.

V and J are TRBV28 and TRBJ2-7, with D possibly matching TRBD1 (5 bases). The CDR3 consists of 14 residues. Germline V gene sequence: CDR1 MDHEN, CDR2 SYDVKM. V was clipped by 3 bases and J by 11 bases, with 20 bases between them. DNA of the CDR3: TGTGCCAGCAGTTTCCTCAGGGTAGGTAGCCCGAAGTACTTC. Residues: CASSFLRVGSPKYF.

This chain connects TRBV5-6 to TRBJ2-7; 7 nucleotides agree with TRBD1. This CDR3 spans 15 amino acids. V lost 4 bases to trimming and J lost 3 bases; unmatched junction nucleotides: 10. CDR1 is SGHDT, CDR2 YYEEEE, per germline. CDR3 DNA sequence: TGTGCCAGCAGCGGCATAGGAGGACAGGTCTACGAGCAGTACTTC. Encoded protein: CASSGIGGQVYEQYF.